These 26 T cell receptor beta chains were sequenced from one sample in a study of response to subunit inactivated influenza vaccine. TCRdb independently ran MiXCR on the RT-PCR reads; one entry per CDR3 protein. The sample lists approximately 700,000 distinct CDR3 sequences, approximately 15% occurring once. Sequenced material: PBMCs from blood, taken 14 to 15 days before vaccination. These receptors all come from a man aged 50-60 years who received an inactivated influenza vaccine.

V is TRBV18 and J is TRBJ2-2; TRBD2 matches 13 bases. The CDR3 is 19 amino acids. V was clipped by 0 bases and J by 7 bases; unmatched bases: 11. The germline V gene has CDR1 KGHSH and CDR2 LQKENI. CDR3 in amino acids: CASSPPSTGLAGLDGELFF. CDR3 nucleotide sequence: TGTGCCAGCTCACCACCTTCCACGGGACTAGCGGGACTTGACGGGGAGCTGTTTTTT.

This chain uses TRBV7-2 with TRBJ1-5; D not resolved. V was pared by 2 bases and J by 4 bases, with 12 bases between. Germline loops: CDR1 SGHTA, CDR2 FQGNSA. This CDR3 comprises 15 residues. The CDR3 loop reads CASSLLEGSNQPQHF. In nucleotides, the CDR3 is TGTGCCAGCAGCTTACTGGAGGGCTCTAATCAGCCCCAGCATTTT.

The V and J genes are TRBV11-2 and TRBJ2-1; the D gene is possibly TRBD1 (6 bases). Germline lookup yields CDR1 SGHAT and CDR2 FQNNGV. The V and J ends lost 0 bases and 7 bases respectively, with 10 bases between them. The CDR3 contains 14 residues. Written as DNA, the CDR3 is TGTGCCAGCAGCTTAGATCACAGGGAGAATGAGCAGTTCTTC. It translates to CASSLDHRENEQFF.

The chain employs TRBV7-2 and TRBJ1-2; 8 bases are a match to TRBD1. V dropped 5 bases and J dropped 5; count of bases not matched to a gene: 10. The CDR3 totals 15 residues. Looked up from germline, CDR1 is SGHTA and CDR2 is FQGNSA. This CDR3 is CASSPDRGRQYGYTF. CDR3 DNA: TGTGCCAGCAGCCCCGACAGGGGACGGCAATATGGCTACACCTTC.

This clonotype has ten or more counts. The rearrangement uses TRBV7-9 and TRBJ2-3, with D possibly matching TRBD1 (6 bases). This CDR3 comprises 16 residues. The V and J ends lost 3 bases and 2 bases respectively, with 15 bases between them. Germline CDR1 and CDR2: SEHNR and FQNEAQ (reference sequence). CDR3 amino acids: CASSFRGGTNTDTQYF. In nucleotides, the CDR3 is TGTGCCAGCAGCTTTAGAGGGGGTACTAACACAGATACGCAGTATTTT.

V is TRBV5-1 and J is TRBJ2-7; no firm D call. Germline V gene data show CDR1 as SGHRS and CDR2 as YFSETQ. This CDR3 region has 17 residues. Deletions cut 0 bases from V and 0 bases from J, with 16 bases between. In DNA, the CDR3 is TGCGCCAGCAGCTTGGACGGTGGACGGCTAACCTCCTACGAGCAGTACTTC. This codes for CASSLDGGRLTSYEQYF.

The chain couples TRBV6-2 or TRBV6-3 to TRBJ2-3; TRBD1 matches 8 bases. Unmatched junction bases numbered 6, after V lost 4 bases and J lost 3 bases. The germline V gene has CDR1 MNHEY and CDR2 SVGEGT. The CDR3 consists of 15 residues. In DNA form, the CDR3 reads TGTGCCAGCAGTTGGACAGGGTCGATGACAGATACGCAGTATTTT. Amino acids: CASSWTGSMTDTQYF.

The chain couples TRBV20-1 to TRBJ2-7; D could derive from TRBD1 or TRBD2 (5 bases each). V gave up 0 bases and J gave up 7 bases, with 22 bases separating them. Per the germline V gene, CDR1 is DFQATT and CDR2 is SNEGSKA (reference sequence). The CDR3 runs to 16 residues. CDR3 coding DNA: TGCAGTGCTAGAGACCCCCTTTTGGACGGGGCCGGGGAGCAGTACTTC. Encoded protein: CSARDPLLDGAGEQYF.

The chain combines TRBV27 with TRBJ2-7; D not resolved. This CDR3 contains 15 residues. Germline assignment: CDR1 MNHEY and CDR2 SMNVEV (reference sequence). V gave up 5 bases and J gave up 3 bases, with 17 bases separating them. The CDR3 DNA is TGTGCCAGCAGTCCTTCAGCACCCCCGAACTACGAGCAGTACTTC. It translates to CASSPSAPPNYEQYF.

This clonotype was counted between two and nine times. This rearrangement joins TRBV4-3 to TRBJ2-7; 7 positions match TRBD2. Unmatched junction bases numbered 6, after V lost 0 bases and J lost 1 base. The CDR3 is made up of 16 amino acids. The germline V gene encodes CDR1 LGHNA and CDR2 YSLEER. CDR3 protein: CASSQELTGGSYEQYF. DNA of the CDR3: TGCGCCAGCAGCCAAGAACTGACCGGGGGGTCCTACGAGCAGTACTTC.

This clonotype turned up a few times. The chain links TRBV7-9 to TRBJ2-1; 7 nucleotides agree with TRBD1. Looked up from germline, CDR1 is SEHNR and CDR2 is FQNEAQ (reference sequence). After removal of 5 bases from V and 1 base from J, the junction contained 8 bases not matched to a gene. This CDR3 has 16 amino acids. The CDR3: CASSENRGLSYNEQFF. CDR3 DNA: TGTGCCAGCAGCGAAAACAGGGGTTTGTCCTACAATGAGCAGTTCTTC.

V gene TRBV5-1 combines with J gene TRBJ1-2; D unclear. CDR3 length: 14 residues. With 1 base removed from V and 7 bases from J, the gap between germline ends came to 14 bases. Germline V gives CDR1 SGHRS, CDR2 YFSETQ. CDR3: CASSLNSLRGGYTF. The CDR3 coding sequence is TGCGCCAGCAGCTTGAATTCGCTGAGAGGTGGCTACACCTTC.

This clonotype was recorded a few times. The rearrangement uses TRBV7-8 and TRBJ2-7; D not resolved. This CDR3 spans 17 amino acids. The V gene lost 1 base and the J gene lost 0 bases, with 16 bases spanning the gap. The germline gives CDR1 SGHVS, CDR2 FQNEAQ. The CDR3 reads CASSLVGLRLRSYEQYF. CDR3 DNA: TGTGCCAGCAGCTTAGTCGGTTTAAGGTTACGCTCCTACGAGCAGTACTTC.

The table lists this clonotype with a few counts. In DNA form, the CDR3 reads TGCAGTGCCGAAAAATCTGGGTTGTACGAGCAGTACTTC. This codes for CSAEKSGLYEQYF. The chain links TRBV20-1 to TRBJ2-7; D is ambiguous. The CDR3 spans 13 residues. Between the trimmed V and J ends, which lost 6 bases and 4 bases, there was a span of 16 bases. CDR1 is DFQATT and CDR2 is SNEGSKA in the germline V gene (reference sequence).

This clonotype was observed a handful of times. In DNA, the CDR3 is TGCAGCGTCTCGGGACAGGGGGTAGAGACCCAGTACTTC. Its translation is CSVSGQGVETQYF. V and J are TRBV29-1 and TRBJ2-5, with TRBD1 identical over 11 bases. From germline, CDR1 is SQVTM and CDR2 ANQGSEA. The ends lost 6 bases at V and 4 bases at J; junction bases unmatched: 4. The CDR3 is 13 amino acids.

The chain couples TRBV3-1 to TRBJ2-7; TRBD1 or TRBD2 may be the D gene (6 bases each). This CDR3 has 15 amino acids. Trimming removed 4 bases at V and 1 base at J, with 14 bases between. The V gene's germline CDR1 is LGHDT and CDR2 YNNKEL (reference sequence). This chain's CDR3 is CASSPPGGTSYEQYF. The DNA of the CDR3 is TGTGCCAGCAGCCCCCCCGGGGGCACTTCCTACGAGCAGTACTTC.

This clonotype came up a few times. The rearrangement uses TRBV20-1 and TRBJ2-1; D is possibly TRBD2 (7 bases). The CDR3 totals 15 residues. Between the trimmed V and J ends, which lost 2 bases and 6 bases, there was a span of 17 bases. The germline CDR1 and CDR2 sequences are DFQATT and SNEGSKA (reference sequence). As DNA, the CDR3 is TGCAGTGCTAGAATTGGACTAGGGGGAATCAATGAGCAGTTCTTC. Translated: CSARIGLGGINEQFF.

The table lists this clonotype with a few counts. The rearrangement uses TRBV12-3 or TRBV12-4 and TRBJ1-1; 10 positions match TRBD1. V dropped 4 bases and J dropped 6; count of bases not matched to a gene: 5. CDR3 length: 14 residues. CDR3 DNA sequence: TGTGCCAGCAGTTGGGGACAGGGGAGGGCTGAAGCTTTCTTT. Translated: CASSWGQGRAEAFF.

The genes are TRBV29-1 and TRBJ1-5; perhaps TRBD1 as D (6 bases). Germline V gene sequence: CDR1 SQVTM, CDR2 ANQGSEA. The CDR3 runs 14 residues. V was pared by 6 bases and J by 0 bases, with 12 bases between. The CDR3 nucleotides read TGCAGCGTGGGGACACCAGATAGCAATCAGCCCCAGCATTTT. Its protein is CSVGTPDSNQPQHF.

This clonotype was seen ten or more times. The chain combines TRBV7-2 with TRBJ2-5, with 16 bases fitting TRBD2. The J segment lost 1 base and the V segment lost 0 bases, leaving 2 bases of the junction unmatched. The CDR3 sequence is 18 residues long. Per germline, CDR1 SGHTA and CDR2 FQGNSA. In DNA form, the CDR3 reads TGTGCCAGCAGCTTAGCCGGGACTAGCGGGGGGGCCCAAGAGACCCAGTACTTC. Protein product: CASSLAGTSGGAQETQYF. Using reference TRBV7-2 and TRBJ2-5 for the parts outside the CDR3, the full variable domain is GAGVSQSPSNKVTEKGKDVELRCDPISGHTALYWYRQSLGQGLEFLIYFQGNSAPDKSGLPSDRFSAERTGGSVSTLTIQRTQQEDSAVYLCASSLAGTSGGAQETQYFGPGTRLLVL.

This clonotype was observed many times. J is TRBJ2-3 and V is TRBV24-1; 9 nucleotides line up with TRBD1. The germline V gene has CDR1 KGHDR and CDR2 SFDVKD. There are 16 residues in the CDR3. V lost 4 bases to trimming and J lost 6 bases; unmatched junction nucleotides: 10. The CDR3 DNA reads TGTGCCACCAGTGACAGACCTCGGACAGGGGAGGATACGCAGTATTTT. Amino acids: CATSDRPRTGEDTQYF.

This clonotype came up a few times. The rearrangement uses TRBV20-1 and TRBJ2-3; 9 bases match TRBD2. The germline gives CDR1 DFQATT, CDR2 SNEGSKA (reference sequence). This CDR3 contains 14 residues. The trim removed 0 bases at V and 5 bases at J, leaving 3 bases unmatched. CDR3 protein: CSARERGGLDTQYF. The CDR3 coding sequence is TGCAGTGCTAGAGAGCGGGGGGGCTTAGATACGCAGTATTTT.

The chain links TRBV18 to TRBJ1-1; no firm D call. Trimming stripped 3 bases from V and 6 bases from J, with 8 bases between. Germline-derived CDR1 and CDR2 are KGHSH and LQKENI. The CDR3 has 12 residues. CDR3 bases: TGTGCCAGCTCACCGAGGGAAGCTGAAGCTTTCTTT. As protein: CASSPREAEAFF. Full variable domain (missing parts from reference TRBV18 and TRBJ1-1): NAGVMQNPRHLVRRRGQEARLRCSPMKGHSHVYWYRQLPEEGLKFMVYLQKENIIDESGMPKERFSAEFPKEGPSILRIQQVVRGDSAAYFCASSPREAEAFFGQGTRLTVV.

The V and J genes are TRBV25-1 and TRBJ1-2, with TRBD1 as a possible D gene (5 bases). CDR3 length equals 15 residues. Germline V lookup: CDR1 MGHDK, CDR2 SYGVNS. V was pared by 1 base and J by 8 bases, with 17 bases between. CDR3 amino acids: CASSESNGGSWGYTF. Here the CDR3 DNA reads TGTGCCAGCAGTGAATCCAATGGGGGAAGCTGGGGCTACACCTTC.

The rearrangement uses TRBV12-3 or TRBV12-4 and TRBJ2-1; no clear D gene. Trimming removed 2 bases at V and 5 bases at J, with 13 bases between. The CDR3 is made up of 15 amino acids. DNA for the CDR3: TGTGCCAGCAGTTTAAGTGCAGAGACCCACAATGAGCAGTTCTTC. It codes for CASSLSAETHNEQFF.

This clonotype turned up a few times. The CDR3 DNA sequence: TGTGCCAGCAGTGAATCGGTTTACAGGGGCAACACTGAAGCTTTCTTT. Translation: CASSESVYRGNTEAFF. This chain connects TRBV25-1 to TRBJ1-1; 7 nucleotides match TRBD1. The V and J ends lost 1 base and 2 bases, in that order; junction bases with no gene match: 7. Germline values: CDR1 MGHDK, CDR2 SYGVNS. CDR3 size: 16 residues.